What follows are 12 T cell receptor beta chains derived from one specimen sequenced in a study of T cell responses to AZD1222 COVID-19 vaccine. Method: immunoSEQ multiplex PCR; TCRdb's copy keeps in-frame clones and lacks some. The sample has 150,000 to 200,000 clones; around nine tenths are singletons. The sequences come from peripheral blood, collected on day 0 of AZD1222 vaccination. These receptors all come from an adult in good health.

The CDR3 reads CASSLLGVTEAFF. The CDR3 region has the DNA TGTGCCAGCAGTTTATTGGGTGTCACTGAAGCTTTCTTT. The gene calls are TRBV28 and TRBJ1-1; D gene uncertain. CDR1 is MDHEN, CDR2 SYDVKM, per germline. The CDR3 sequence is 13 residues long. Trimming removed 1 base from V and 4 bases from J, with 7 bases in between.

To note about this clone: Its ends do not fully match the called genes, so a read error is possible. The same CDR3 arises from other DNA sequences in this sample as well. The chain joins TRBV5-4 to TRBJ2-7, with TRBD2 matching 10 bases. This CDR3 region has 13 residues. Per germline, CDR1 SGHNT and CDR2 YYREEE (reference sequence). The DNA of the CDR3 is TGTGCCTGTCGGTCTAGCGGGAGCAACGAACAGTACTTC. This encodes CACRSSGSNEQYF. The full variable domain, in which reference TRBV5-4 and TRBJ2-7 provide the parts outside the CDR3, is ETGVTQSPTHLIKTRGQQVTLRCSSQSGHNTVSWYQQALGQGPQFIFQYYREEENGRGNFPPRFSGLQFPNYSSELNVNALELDDSALYLCACRSSGSNEQYFGPGTRLTVT.

The J gene is TRBJ1-2, the V gene TRBV19; 9 nucleotides line up with TRBD1. V lost 5 bases to trimming and J lost 7 bases; unmatched junction nucleotides: 14. The length of the CDR3 is 16 residues. Per germline, CDR1 LNHDA and CDR2 SQIVND (reference sequence). CDR3 in amino acids: CASSEPPGTGSSGYTF. For the CDR3, the DNA is TGTGCCAGTAGTGAGCCCCCCGGGACAGGGTCGAGTGGCTACACCTTC.

The sample holds one count of this clone. The chain uses TRBV7-9 and TRBJ2-1, with 7 bases fitting TRBD1. Germline V lookup: CDR1 SEHNR, CDR2 FQNEAQ (reference sequence). There are 16 residues in the CDR3. The J segment lost 4 bases and the V segment lost 0 bases, leaving 6 bases of the junction unmatched. CDR3 DNA sequence: TGTGCCAGCAGCTTAGCGCTAGGGGGCCCTTACAATGAGCAGTTCTTC. It specifies CASSLALGGPYNEQFF.

This chain links TRBV20-1 with TRBJ2-7; D unresolved. CDR1 DFQATT and CDR2 SNEGSKA come from the germline V gene (reference sequence). The length of the CDR3 is 10 residues. The V end lost 2 bases, the J end lost 7 bases, and 6 bases lay between the germline ends. Written as DNA, the CDR3 is TGCAGTGCTAGAATCTTTGAGCAGTACTTC. It codes for CSARIFEQYF.

J is TRBJ1-3 and V is TRBV30; possible D gene TRBD1, 6 bases. V lost 3 bases to trimming and J lost 0 bases, with 12 bases between them. The length of the CDR3 is 15 residues. In germline, CDR1 is GTSNPN, CDR2 SVGIG (reference sequence). The CDR3 loop reads CAWRGAPSSGNTIYF. CDR3 nucleotides: TGTGCCTGGAGGGGGGCCCCGAGCTCTGGAAACACCATATATTTT.

The chain joins TRBV6-1 to TRBJ1-2; no firm D call. The germline V gene encodes CDR1 MNHNS and CDR2 SASEGT. CDR3 length: 15 residues. Trimming removed 3 bases at V and 4 bases at J, with 15 bases between. CDR3 region: CASSERRESIYGYTF. CDR3 bases: TGTGCCAGCAGTGAGCGGAGGGAGTCCATCTATGGCTACACCTTC.

The chain carries TRBV18 and TRBJ2-7, with D perhaps given as TRBD1 or TRBD2 (5 bases each). CDR1 and CDR2 (germline): KGHSH, LQKENI. The CDR3 sequence is 15 residues long. Trimming removed 6 bases at V and 0 bases at J, with 15 bases between. CDR3: CASSPVAGSSYEQYF. In nucleotides, the CDR3 is TGTGCCAGCTCTCCGGTGGCAGGGAGCTCCTACGAGCAGTACTTC.

This chain connects TRBV3-1 (or the pseudogene TRBV3-2) to TRBJ1-3; D is possibly TRBD1 (6 bases). This CDR3 is 12 amino acids long. Deletions cut 6 bases from V and 11 bases from J, with 14 bases between. CDR1 is LGHDT, CDR2 YNNKEL, per germline (reference sequence). Here the CDR3 reads CASSTGKIPIYF. CDR3 DNA: TGTGCCAGCAGTACAGGGAAAATCCCCATATATTTT.

This chain joins TRBV5-1 and TRBJ1-6, with 7 bases fitting TRBD1. Losses at the gene ends were 4 bases for V and 7 bases for J; bases not matched to a gene: 5. The CDR3 has 14 residues. Germline V gene sequence: CDR1 SGHRS, CDR2 YFSETQ. The CDR3 loop reads CASSPGQSNSPLHF. CDR3 nucleotides: TGCGCCAGCAGCCCGGGACAGTCGAATTCACCCCTCCACTTT. The full variable domain, its missing parts supplied by reference TRBV5-1 and TRBJ1-6, is KAGVTQTPRYLIKTRGQQVTLSCSPISGHRSVSWYQQTPGQGLQFLFEYFSETQRNKGNFPGRFSGRQFSNSRSEMNVSTLELGDSALYLCASSPGQSNSPLHFGNGTRLTVT.

This chain links TRBV21-1 with TRBJ1-6. TRBV21-1 is classified as a pseudogene. The CDR3 contains 19 residues. Here the CDR3 DNA reads TGTGCCAGCAGCAAAGACGTCGAGGCGGGGAGCTCCTATAATTCACCCCTCCACTTT. Translation: CASSKDVEAGSSYNSPLHF.

The chain uses TRBV5-1 and TRBJ2-3; perhaps TRBD1 as D (7 bases). The CDR3 is made up of 14 amino acids. V dropped 4 bases and J dropped 6 bases, with 15 bases sitting between them. Germline CDR1 and CDR2: SGHRS and YFSETQ. The CDR3 DNA follows: TGCGCCAGCAGCCCCCTAGCAGGGGGGGATACGCAGTATTTT. This encodes CASSPLAGGDTQYF.